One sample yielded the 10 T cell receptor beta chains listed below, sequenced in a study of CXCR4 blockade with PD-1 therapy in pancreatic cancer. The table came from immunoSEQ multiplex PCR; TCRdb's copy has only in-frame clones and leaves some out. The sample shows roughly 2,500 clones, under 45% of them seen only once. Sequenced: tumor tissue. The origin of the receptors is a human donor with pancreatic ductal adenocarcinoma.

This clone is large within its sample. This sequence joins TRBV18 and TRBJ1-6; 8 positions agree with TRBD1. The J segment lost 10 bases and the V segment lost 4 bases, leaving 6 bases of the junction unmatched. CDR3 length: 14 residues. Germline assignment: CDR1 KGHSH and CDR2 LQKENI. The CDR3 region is CASSHRQGRSPLHF. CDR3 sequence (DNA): TGTGCCAGCTCACATCGACAGGGGCGCTCACCCCTCCACTTT.

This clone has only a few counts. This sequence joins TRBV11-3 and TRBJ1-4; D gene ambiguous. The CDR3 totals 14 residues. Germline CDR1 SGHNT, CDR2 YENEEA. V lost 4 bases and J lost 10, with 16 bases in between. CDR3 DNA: TGTGCCAGCAGCTCCGGGGTAACCGATGGAAAACTGTTTTTT. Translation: CASSSGVTDGKLFF.

In DNA, the CDR3 is TGTGCCAGCTCACAGCGCCAGCTCCAAGAGACCCAGTACTTC. Translated: CASSQRQLQETQYF. The chain carries TRBV18 and TRBJ2-5; unclear D gene. Germline V gene sequence: CDR1 KGHSH, CDR2 LQKENI. V was pared by 4 bases and J by 1 base, with 10 bases between. The CDR3 runs to 14 residues.

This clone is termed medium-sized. The CDR3 coding sequence is TGTGCCAGCAGCCAGACGCGGCGGGGGACGACCGACAAGCAGTTCTTC. It is translated as CASSQTRRGTTDKQFF. The gene calls are TRBV7-2 and TRBJ2-1, with 7 bases identical to TRBD2. CDR3 length: 16 residues. After removal of 5 bases from V and 11 bases from J, the junction contained 18 bases not matched to a gene. Germline-derived CDR1 and CDR2 are SGHTA and FQGNSA.

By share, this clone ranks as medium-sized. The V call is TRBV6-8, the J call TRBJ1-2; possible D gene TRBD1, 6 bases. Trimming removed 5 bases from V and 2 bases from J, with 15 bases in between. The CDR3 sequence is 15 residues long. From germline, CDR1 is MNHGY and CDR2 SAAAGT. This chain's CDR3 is CASSPRGFLNYGYTF. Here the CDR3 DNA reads TGTGCCAGCAGTCCCAGGGGCTTCTTGAACTATGGCTACACCTTC.

The chain's CDR3 is CASSPAVGTNEKLFF. In nucleotides, the CDR3 is TGTGCCAGCTCACCCGCGGTGGGAACTAATGAAAAACTGTTTTTT. The chain employs TRBV18 and TRBJ1-4; D is uncertain. Per germline, CDR1 KGHSH and CDR2 LQKENI. The length of the CDR3 is 15 residues. The V end lost 3 bases, the J end lost 1 base, and 9 bases lay between the germline ends.

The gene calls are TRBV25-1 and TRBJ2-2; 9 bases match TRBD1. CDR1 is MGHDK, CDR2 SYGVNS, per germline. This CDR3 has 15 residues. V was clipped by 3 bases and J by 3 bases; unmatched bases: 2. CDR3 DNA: TGTGCCAGCAGTGAGGGGGACAGGGACACCGGGGAGCTGTTTTTT. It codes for CASSEGDRDTGELFF.

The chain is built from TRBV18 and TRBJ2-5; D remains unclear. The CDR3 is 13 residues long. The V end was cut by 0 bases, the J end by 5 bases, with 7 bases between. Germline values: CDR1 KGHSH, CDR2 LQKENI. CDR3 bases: TGTGCCAGCTCACCACCCACTACGGAGACCCAGTACTTC. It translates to CASSPPTTETQYF.

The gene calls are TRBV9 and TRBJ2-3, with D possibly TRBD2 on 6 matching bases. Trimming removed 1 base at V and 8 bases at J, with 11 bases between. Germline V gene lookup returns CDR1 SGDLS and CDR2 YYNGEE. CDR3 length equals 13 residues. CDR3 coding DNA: TGTGCCAGCAGCGTAATGACTAGTGGTACGCAGTATTTT. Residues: CASSVMTSGTQYF.

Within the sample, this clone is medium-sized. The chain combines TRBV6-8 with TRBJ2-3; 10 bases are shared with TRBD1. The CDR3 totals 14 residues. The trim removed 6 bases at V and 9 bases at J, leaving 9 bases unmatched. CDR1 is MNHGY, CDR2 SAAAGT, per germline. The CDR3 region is CASRDRGGQGTQYF. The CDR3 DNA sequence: TGTGCCAGCAGGGACAGGGGGGGACAGGGGACGCAGTATTTT.